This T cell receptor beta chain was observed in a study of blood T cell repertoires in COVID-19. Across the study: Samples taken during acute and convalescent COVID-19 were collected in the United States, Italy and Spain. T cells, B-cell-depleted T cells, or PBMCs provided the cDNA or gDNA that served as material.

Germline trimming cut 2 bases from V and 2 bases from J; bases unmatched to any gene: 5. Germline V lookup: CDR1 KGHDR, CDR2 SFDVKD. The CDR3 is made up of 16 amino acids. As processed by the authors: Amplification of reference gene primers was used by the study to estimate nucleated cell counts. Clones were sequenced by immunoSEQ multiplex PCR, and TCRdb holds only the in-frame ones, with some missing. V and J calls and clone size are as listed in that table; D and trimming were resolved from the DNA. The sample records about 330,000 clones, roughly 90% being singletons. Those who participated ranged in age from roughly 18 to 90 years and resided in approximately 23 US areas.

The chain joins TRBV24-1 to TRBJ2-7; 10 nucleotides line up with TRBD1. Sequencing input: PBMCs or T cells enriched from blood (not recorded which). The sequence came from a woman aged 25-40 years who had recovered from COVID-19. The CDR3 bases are TGTGCCACCAGTGATTCCGGGACAGGGGACCCCTACGAGCAGTACTTC. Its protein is CATSDSGTGDPYEQYF.